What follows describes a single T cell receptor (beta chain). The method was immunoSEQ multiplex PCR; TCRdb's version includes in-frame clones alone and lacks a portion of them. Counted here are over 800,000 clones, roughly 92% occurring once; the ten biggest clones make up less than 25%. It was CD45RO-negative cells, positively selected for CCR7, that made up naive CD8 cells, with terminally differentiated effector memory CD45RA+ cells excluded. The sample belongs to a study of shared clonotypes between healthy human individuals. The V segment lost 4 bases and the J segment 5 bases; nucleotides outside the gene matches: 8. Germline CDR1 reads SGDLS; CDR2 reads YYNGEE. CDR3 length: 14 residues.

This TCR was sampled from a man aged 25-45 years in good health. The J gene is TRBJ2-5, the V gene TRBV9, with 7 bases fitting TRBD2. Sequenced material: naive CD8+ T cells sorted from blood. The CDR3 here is CASSPPRDYETQYF. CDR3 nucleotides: TGTGCCAGCAGCCCTCCGAGGGACTATGAGACCCAGTACTTC.